This record looks at one T cell receptor beta chain sequence and its context. The CDR3 length is 14 residues. V gave up 3 bases and J gave up 4 bases, with 13 bases separating them. In germline, CDR1 is KGHSH, CDR2 LQKENI. This entry comes from a study of blood T cell repertoires in COVID-19. At the level of the study: Whether acute or convalescent, the COVID-19 samples came from the United States, Italy and Spain. PBMCs, B-cell-depleted T cells, or T cells were the source of the cDNA or gDNA that made up the material.

Original data processing: Amplification from reference gene primers served as the basis for estimated nucleated cell counts. Measured with immunoSEQ multiplex PCR; TCRdb has only the in-frame clones, and not every one. The V and J calls and clone size come from that table; D and trimming were worked out from the DNA. This table holds around 200,000 clones, 85% to 90% found once. Input material: peripheral blood. This sequence was found in a man between 18 and 29 years old with active or convalescent COVID-19. The rearrangement links TRBV18 to TRBJ2-7, with D perhaps TRBD1 (6 bases). The CDR3 loop is CASSPVRGIYEQYF. CDR3 DNA: TGTGCCAGCTCACCGGTCAGGGGTATATACGAGCAGTACTTC.